This T cell receptor beta chain was obtained from a study of shared clonotypes between healthy human individuals (dated by TCRdb to about 2020). Regarding the complete study: A couple of women and a few men aged 18 to 49 years were included in the cohort. Each donor's leukapheresis produced roughly between roughly 0.85 and 10 billion PBMCs. Different laboratories and diverse techniques were used to prepare libraries and sequence TCR repertoires, to increase sequencing depth and limit assay-specific biases. For each donor, three plates each were used for CD4 naive and CD4 memory, two plates were used for CD8 naive, and one plate was used for CD8 memory. To estimate repertoire size and how much clonotype sharing occurs between individuals, the study deeply sequenced the blood TCR repertoires of five healthy adults. Overall study outcomes, separate from this receptor: When a handful of donors were compared, the shared fraction of clonotypes was about 5% for naive CD4, around 3.6% for naive CD8, 2.3% for memory CD4, and 0.35% to 0.4% for memory CD8. Naive subsets generally had larger estimated clonotype richness than memory subsets did. Sampling was limited to blood, and TCR repertoires in tissue likely differ from TCR repertoires in blood. Compared with non-shared clonotypes, the clonotypes found in all four sorted-subset donors had higher generation probabilities. Based on pairwise subsampling, the degree of clonotype sharing among donors was expected to be affected by sequencing depth. Even with the large sequencing depth, rarefaction of the sorted-subset datasets indicated that sequencing was incomplete. Because the study included a small number of donors, the genetic and exposure-history diversity represented was limited.

CD8 naive samples were obtained by positive selection for CCR7 among CD45RO-negative cells, yielding a CD45RA+CCR7+ population from which TemRA cells were excluded. The donors were healthy, HIV-negative adults who had no recently reported acute infections or vaccinations. Every donor was a Caucasian adult residing in Nashville, Tennessee, USA. After blood collection by leukapheresis, PBMCs were isolated using Ficoll-Histopaque density gradient centrifugation and then cryopreserved in the vapor phase of liquid nitrogen. Analytical flow cytometry was used to check the purity and quantity of each magnetically sorted T cell population. Each sorted fraction had its genomic DNA isolated and then quantified by UV absorbance on a Nanodrop 2000c. TCR CDR3 regions were amplified from genomic DNA by multiplex PCR using the deep immunoSEQ assay. Extracted genomic DNA from each cell subset was spread evenly across all wells of several immunoSEQ 96-well plates, with each plate serving as a replicate. For sorted subsets, each replicate PCR was loaded with roughly 190 ng genomic DNA, equivalent to some 27,000 T cell genomes. Purified libraries were measured with a Qubit 3.0 fluorometer, size-checked on a Bioanalyzer 2100, and measured again with the KAPA Library Quantification kit. A separate single-read 150-cycle Illumina NextSeq 550 flow cell was used to sequence each immunoSEQ 96-well plate. In the paper's pipeline: Because the immunoSEQ output included only junctional sequences and no quality scores, the filtering could not be the same as the filtering used for full-length reads. To assign V/J genes and CDR3, sequences were annotated using PyIR, a Python wrapper for IgBLAST v1.9, with IMGT germline references. Reads were removed for weak V/J assignments (E-value above 1e-6), missing CDR3, stop codons, out-of-frame junctions, or ambiguous translated residues. V3J clonotypes were defined as sequences sharing the same inferred V gene, J gene, and CDR3 amino acid sequence. To compute the percentage overlap between repertoires, the number of shared unique clonotypes was divided by the size of the smaller repertoire. Repertoire richness was assessed with RTK rarefaction, the Chao1 estimator, and Recon v2.1 estimates of unobserved clonotypes. For all TCRbeta clonotypes obtained by the gDNA method from a handful of donors, generation probabilities were computed with OLGA. TCRdb's version of the immuneACCESS table is confined to in-frame rearrangements and falls short of the full clone set. An unresolved V gene accounts for under half of the shortfall where checked; the remainder is of unknown origin. The V and J calls and the clone size are those of that table, but D and trimming were determined from the DNA. This sample holds some 800,000 clones; 90% to 95% were observed only once. Together, the top ten hold approximately 25% of the sample.

In this sample, this clone turned up once. Its antigen is unknown. The record has no base qualities; no much larger clone is one base away. Including the terminal cysteine and phenylalanine, the CDR3 comprises 11 residues. The read is trimmed to its CDR3 DNA, 33 bases read in frame from base 1. Based on the germline V gene (reference sequence), the CDR1 and CDR2 sequences are MNHNY and SVGAGI. The junction shows trimming of 5 bases on V and 6 bases on J, plus 7 bases between the germline ends. The receptor chain draws on TRBV6-6 and TRBJ1-2, with the D gene uncertain. Source material: naive CD8+ T cells sorted from blood. Explained via the paper, the cell subset or site label denotes: CD45RA+CCR7+. This sequence originates from a man aged 30 to 39 in good health. In nucleotide form, the sequence is TGTGCCAGCAGTCAACTCGATGGCTACACCTTC. Its coded protein is CASSQLDGYTF.